Shown below are 6 T cell receptor beta chains from a single sample sequenced in a study of shared clonotypes between healthy human individuals. Selected positively for CCR7 and CD45RO-negative, naive CD8 cells excluded terminally differentiated effector memory CD45RA+ cells. Repertoires were generated with immunoSEQ multiplex PCR, while TCRdb's copy carries only in-frame clones and drops some. The sample has around 610,000 clones, 96% seen once. Sequenced material: naive CD8+ T cells sorted from blood. These receptor sequences come from a woman in her twenties or thirties in good health.

The chain is built from TRBV23-1 and TRBJ1-1, with D maybe TRBD1 (5 bases). TRBV23-1 has ORF status, its function being uncertain. Trimming pared 3 bases from V and 3 bases from J, leaving 20 bases between. This CDR3 contains 17 residues. The CDR3 here is CASSHRGPTKLHTEAFF. Written as DNA, the CDR3 is TGCGCCAGCAGTCATCGGGGCCCCACCAAATTGCACACTGAAGCTTTCTTT.

This clone was seen once. V is TRBV18 and J is TRBJ2-1, with D possibly being TRBD1 (5 bases). V was cut by 2 bases and J by 10 bases, with 15 bases left in between. The CDR3 has 14 residues. CDR1 is KGHSH and CDR2 is LQKENI in the germline V gene. CDR3 DNA sequence: TGTGCCAGCTCACCAGGGGCTACCATGTCGGAGCAGTTCTTC. Amino acids: CASSPGATMSEQFF.

The chain uses TRBV27 and TRBJ2-2; 9 bases agree with TRBD2. CDR1 is MNHEY and CDR2 is SMNVEV in the germline V gene (reference sequence). V lost 0 bases, J lost 6 bases, and 5 bases stayed unmatched. The CDR3 runs 16 residues. The chain's CDR3 is CASSLSAGGPAGELFF. CDR3 sequence (DNA): TGTGCCAGCAGTTTATCGGCGGGAGGGCCGGCCGGGGAGCTGTTTTTT.

The V call is TRBV11-2, the J call TRBJ1-3; TRBD1 matches 8 bases. This CDR3 contains 16 residues. Trimming took 2 bases from V and 0 from J; bases not matched to a gene: 3. In germline, CDR1 is SGHAT, CDR2 FQNNGV. The CDR3 region is CASSLNRGISGNTIYF. The CDR3 DNA is TGTGCCAGCAGCTTAAACAGGGGGATCTCTGGAAACACCATATATTTT.

The V gene is TRBV6-5, the J gene TRBJ2-1, with 8 bases identical to TRBD1. Germline V gene sequence: CDR1 MNHEY, CDR2 SVGAGI. The CDR3 sequence is 13 residues long. Trimming took 10 bases from V and 4 from J; bases not matched to a gene: 6. In DNA form, the CDR3 reads TGTGCCACTGGGGGACAGGAATACAATGAGCAGTTCTTC. Translating it yields CATGGQEYNEQFF.

This clone has more than one count but fewer than ten. The CDR3 DNA reads TGTGCCAGCAGTGGACAGGGGAAACTGTTTTTT. Amino acids: CASSGQGKLFF. The chain uses TRBV9 and TRBJ1-4; 9 bases agree with TRBD1. Per germline, CDR1 SGDLS and CDR2 YYNGEE. This CDR3 region has 11 residues. Germline trimming cut 5 bases from V and 11 bases from J; bases unmatched to any gene: 1.